Each of the 17 T cell receptor beta chains below was sequenced from the same sample in a study of human T cells and chemical hapten exposure. This sample's time point: healthy volunteer bleed at 6 weeks. Unfractionated whole blood yielded total RNA. From the RACE reads, TCRdb called clonotypes with MiXCR, one entry per CDR3 protein. The sample records around 70,000 distinct CDR3 sequences, about 6% being singletons. Sequencing was done on a sample of whole blood. These receptors were taken from a female donor in good health. Some clones in this sample may be carry-over from other donors' samples.

This clonotype was counted many times. The chain carries TRBV29-1 and TRBJ2-1; 9 bases are shared with TRBD2. Unmatched junction bases numbered 2, after V lost 7 bases and J lost 4 bases. This CDR3 spans 12 amino acids. Germline V CDR1 and CDR2: SQVTM, ANQGSEA. CDR3 DNA sequence: TGCAGCGCCCTAGCGGGGTACAATGAGCAGTTCTTC. Encoded protein: CSALAGYNEQFF.

This chain joins TRBV29-1 and TRBJ1-2; D gene ambiguous. Germline CDR1 is SQVTM and CDR2 is ANQGSEA. The V and J ends lost 4 bases and 5 bases respectively, with 5 bases between them. The CDR3 is 10 amino acids. Here the CDR3 DNA reads TGCAGCGTTGCGAGTTATGGCTACACCTTC. Its translation is CSVASYGYTF.

This clonotype was seen many times. The chain combines TRBV10-3 with TRBJ2-7, with TRBD2 matching 14 bases. Germline values: CDR1 ENHRY, CDR2 SYGVKD. CDR3 length: 16 amino acids. V lost 10 bases and J lost 5; bases outside the gene matches: 13. The CDR3 region has the DNA TGTGCCACGCAAACGGGACTAGCGGGAGTTCCCGACGAGCAGTACTTC. It is translated as CATQTGLAGVPDEQYF.

V gene TRBV6-6 combines with J gene TRBJ2-3, with 8 nucleotides matching TRBD2. Germline V gene sequence: CDR1 MNHNY, CDR2 SVGAGI (reference sequence). CDR3 size: 15 residues. Trimming at V came to 11 bases and at J to 3 bases, leaving 13 bases not matched to a gene. The CDR3 region has the DNA TGTGCCGTGGGGCAGCGGGAGTTGTTGACAGATACGCAGTATTTT. Translated, it gives CAVGQRELLTDTQYF.

The sample holds many counts of this clonotype. The rearrangement links TRBV6-6 to TRBJ2-7, with TRBD2 matching over 8 bases. J lost 1 base, V lost 7 bases, and 6 bases had no gene match. Germline V gene sequence: CDR1 MNHNY, CDR2 SVGAGI (reference sequence). The CDR3 spans 14 residues. The CDR3 region has the DNA TGTGCCAGCACGGAGCGGGAGAGTTCCTACGAGCAGTACTTC. It encodes CASTERESSYEQYF.

This clonotype was seen many times. The chain joins TRBV10-3 to TRBJ2-1; 14 bases are shared with TRBD2. The CDR3 has 15 residues. The germline CDR1 and CDR2 sequences are ENHRY and SYGVKD. Trimming at V came to 4 bases and at J to 7 bases, leaving 3 bases not matched to a gene. The CDR3 sequence: CAISGGTSGRNEQFF. The CDR3 nucleotides are TGTGCCATCAGTGGGGGGACTAGCGGGAGAAATGAGCAGTTCTTC.

This clonotype was seen many times. The gene calls are TRBV7-2 and TRBJ2-3; 9 bases agree with TRBD1. The length of the CDR3 is 15 residues. The germline gives CDR1 SGHTA, CDR2 FQGNSA. V was clipped by 4 bases and J by 5 bases; unmatched bases: 7. The CDR3 is CASSSDRGGGDTQYF. In nucleotides, the CDR3 is TGTGCCAGCAGCTCTGACAGGGGGGGAGGAGATACGCAGTATTTT.

There are a few counts of this clonotype. The rearrangement joins TRBV20-1 to TRBJ2-7; perhaps TRBD2 as D (6 bases). This CDR3 is 13 amino acids long. Trimming removed 6 bases at V and 0 bases at J, with 12 bases between. Germline V gene sequence: CDR1 DFQATT, CDR2 SNEGSKA (reference sequence). CDR3: CSAVSGPSYEQYF. The CDR3 DNA sequence: TGCAGTGCAGTTAGCGGCCCCTCCTACGAGCAGTACTTC.

The rearrangement links TRBV12-3 or TRBV12-4 to TRBJ1-3, with a possible D match to TRBD1 (5 bases). Trimming removed 7 bases at V and 4 bases at J, with 11 bases between. The CDR3 is 13 amino acids. The CDR3 protein is CASTRDAGNTIYF. The DNA of the CDR3 is TGTGCCAGCACCCGGGACGCCGGAAACACCATATATTTT.

The table lists this clonotype with a few counts. V gene TRBV5-1 combines with J gene TRBJ2-5; D unclear. There are 12 residues in the CDR3. Germline V gives CDR1 SGHRS, CDR2 YFSETQ. Trimming cost V 0 bases and J 5 bases, with 5 bases left between them. The CDR3 DNA follows: TGCGCCAGCAGCTTGGTTCTCGAGACCCAGTACTTC. Its translation: CASSLVLETQYF. Supplemented by reference TRBV5-1 and TRBJ2-5, the full variable domain reads KAGVTQTPRYLIKTRGQQVTLSCSPISGHRSVSWYQQTPGQGLQFLFEYFSETQRNKGNFPGRFSGRQFSNSRSEMNVSTLELGDSALYLCASSLVLETQYFGPGTRLLVL.

This clonotype was recorded many times. This chain uses TRBV6-2 or TRBV6-3 with TRBJ1-2; D ambiguous. Between the trimmed V and J ends, which lost 7 bases and 4 bases, there was a span of 10 bases. The germline CDR1 and CDR2 sequences are MNHEY and SVGEGT. CDR3 length: 12 residues. The CDR3 sequence: CASKSPAYGYTF. The DNA for the CDR3 is TGTGCCAGCAAGAGTCCTGCCTATGGCTACACCTTC.

This sequence joins TRBV28 and TRBJ1-5, with D unresolved. Trimming stripped 7 bases from V and 2 bases from J, with 6 bases between. Germline assignment: CDR1 MDHEN and CDR2 SYDVKM. The CDR3 is made up of 12 amino acids. The CDR3 here is CASMGGNQPQHF. DNA of the CDR3: TGTGCCAGCATGGGAGGCAATCAGCCCCAGCATTTT.

The chain combines TRBV2 with TRBJ2-2, with D perhaps being TRBD1 or TRBD2 (5 bases each). V lost 6 bases, J lost 6 bases, and 23 bases lay in between. This CDR3 comprises 17 residues. Germline values: CDR1 SNHLY, CDR2 FYNNEI. This CDR3 reads CASSAASRSGRAGELFF. CDR3 DNA sequence: TGTGCCAGCAGCGCCGCCTCTAGGTCAGGGCGGGCCGGGGAGCTGTTTTTT.

The table lists this clonotype with a few counts. The rearrangement uses TRBV20-1 and TRBJ1-2; no firm D call. The ends were cut back, 5 bases at V and 8 bases at J, with 27 bases in the middle. There are 16 residues in the CDR3. Germline CDR1 reads DFQATT; CDR2 reads SNEGSKA (reference sequence). The CDR3 nucleotides are TGCAGTGCTTGGGCGCGTGGGATTTTCGCGTCGGAGGGCTACACCTTC. The encoded protein is CSAWARGIFASEGYTF.

This clonotype was seen a few times. The J gene is TRBJ1-1, the V gene TRBV29-1; 7 bases are a match to TRBD1. Germline trimming cut 7 bases from V and 2 bases from J; bases unmatched to any gene: 4. CDR3 length: 12 amino acids. Per the germline V gene, CDR1 is SQVTM and CDR2 is ANQGSEA. The CDR3 loop is CSGRDSNTEAFF. The CDR3 DNA is TGCAGCGGCCGGGACAGTAACACTGAAGCTTTCTTT.

Points on this clonotype: This may arise from a read error, as a much more abundant clone is one base away. J is TRBJ1-5 and V is TRBV28; 7 nucleotides line up with TRBD1. This CDR3 has 19 residues. The germline gives CDR1 MDHEN, CDR2 SYDVKM. CDR3: CAGSSTVSDREDPNQPQHF. In DNA form, the CDR3 reads TGTGCCGGCAGCTCTACGGTTTCTGACAGGGAGGACCCCAATCAGCCCCAGCATTTT.

This clonotype was seen ten or more times. The chain links TRBV7-2 to TRBJ2-2; D is unclear. V gave up 1 base and J gave up 2 bases, with 11 bases separating them. The CDR3 spans 16 residues. In germline, CDR1 is SGHTA, CDR2 FQGNSA. The CDR3 protein is CASSLGGSSNTGELFF. DNA for the CDR3: TGTGCCAGCAGCTTAGGTGGTAGCTCAAACACCGGGGAGCTGTTTTTT.